This T cell receptor (beta chain) was found in a study of blood T cell repertoires in COVID-19. Study in general: Researchers got acute and convalescent COVID-19 samples from the United States, Italy and Spain. Nucleic acid was either cDNA or gDNA, and it came from T cells, B-cell-depleted T cells, or PBMCs.

V was trimmed by 3 bases and J by 6 bases, leaving 17 bases between them. The germline CDR1 and CDR2 sequences are MGHDK and SYGVNS. This CDR3 is 15 amino acids long. Original analysis: By means of reference gene primer amplification, nucleated cell counts were estimated. Produced via immunoSEQ multiplex PCR; TCRdb's table is partial and in-frame only. The V and J calls and clone size come from that table; D and trimming were worked out from the DNA. The data show tens of thousands of clones, approximately 82% seen once. This sequence joins TRBV25-1 and TRBJ1-2; maybe TRBD1 (5 bases). The sequenced sample consisted of peripheral blood. The receptor comes from a man older than 75 with active COVID-19. DNA for the CDR3: TGTGCCAGCAGTGATCCGGGGGGGTCCCAGAATGGCTACACCTTC. Protein: CASSDPGGSQNGYTF.